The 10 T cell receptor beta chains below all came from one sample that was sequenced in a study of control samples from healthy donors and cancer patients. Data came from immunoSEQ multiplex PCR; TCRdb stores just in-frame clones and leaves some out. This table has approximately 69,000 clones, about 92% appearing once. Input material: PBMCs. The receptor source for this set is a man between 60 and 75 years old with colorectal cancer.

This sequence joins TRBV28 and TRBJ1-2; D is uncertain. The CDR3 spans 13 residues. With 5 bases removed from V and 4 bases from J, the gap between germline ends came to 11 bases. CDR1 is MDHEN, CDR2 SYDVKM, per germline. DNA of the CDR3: TGTGCCAGCAGTCCCGGGTCCACCTATGGCTACACCTTC. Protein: CASSPGSTYGYTF.

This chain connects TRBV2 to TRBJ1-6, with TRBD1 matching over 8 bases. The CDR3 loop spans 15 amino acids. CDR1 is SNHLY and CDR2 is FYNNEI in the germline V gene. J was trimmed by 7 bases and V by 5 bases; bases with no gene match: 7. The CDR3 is CASSPQGAENSPLHF. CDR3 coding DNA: TGTGCCAGCAGTCCTCAGGGGGCTGAGAATTCACCCCTCCACTTT. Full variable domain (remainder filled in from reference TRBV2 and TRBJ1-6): EPEVTQTPSHQVTQMGQEVILRCVPISNHLYFYWYRQILGQKVEFLVSFYNNEISEKSEIFDDQFSVERPDGSNFTLKIRSTKLEDSAMYFCASSPQGAENSPLHFGNGTRLTVT.

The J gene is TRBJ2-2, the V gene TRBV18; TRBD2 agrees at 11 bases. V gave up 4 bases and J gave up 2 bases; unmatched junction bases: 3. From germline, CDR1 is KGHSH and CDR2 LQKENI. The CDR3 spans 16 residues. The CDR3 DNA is TGTGCCAGCTCACGGCTAGCGGGGGGCAACACCGGGGAGCTGTTTTTT. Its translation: CASSRLAGGNTGELFF.

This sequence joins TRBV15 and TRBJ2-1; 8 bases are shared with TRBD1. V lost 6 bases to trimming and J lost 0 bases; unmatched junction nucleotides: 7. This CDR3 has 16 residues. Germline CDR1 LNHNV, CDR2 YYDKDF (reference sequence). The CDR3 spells CATRPGQARSYNEQFF. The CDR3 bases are TGTGCCACCAGACCGGGACAGGCCCGCTCCTACAATGAGCAGTTCTTC.

The CDR3: CASGLEGLHSDTQYF. The CDR3 nucleotides read TGTGCTAGTGGTTTGGAGGGGCTACACTCCGATACGCAGTATTTT. The chain uses TRBV12-5 and TRBJ2-3, with TRBD1 as a possible D gene (5 bases). Trimming left V 1 base short and J 6 bases short, with 14 bases between. This CDR3 is 15 amino acids long. Germline-derived CDR1 and CDR2 are LGHNT and FRNRAP.

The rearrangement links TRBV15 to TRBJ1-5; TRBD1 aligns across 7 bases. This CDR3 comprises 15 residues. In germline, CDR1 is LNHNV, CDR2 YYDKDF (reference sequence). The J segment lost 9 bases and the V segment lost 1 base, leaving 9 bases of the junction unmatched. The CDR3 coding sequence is TGTGCCACCAGCAGAGGACAGGGACTCTTGTGGCCCCAGCATTTT. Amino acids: CATSRGQGLLWPQHF.

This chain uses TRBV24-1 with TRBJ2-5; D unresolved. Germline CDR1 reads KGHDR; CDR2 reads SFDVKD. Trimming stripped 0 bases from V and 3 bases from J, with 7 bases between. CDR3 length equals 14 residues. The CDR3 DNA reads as TGTGCCACCAGTGATTTGCGGGCAAAAGAGACCCAGTACTTC. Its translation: CATSDLRAKETQYF.

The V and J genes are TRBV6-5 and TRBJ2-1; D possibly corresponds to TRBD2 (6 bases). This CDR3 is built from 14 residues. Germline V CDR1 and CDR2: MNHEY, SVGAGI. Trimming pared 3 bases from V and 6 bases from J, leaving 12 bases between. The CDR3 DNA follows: TGTGCCAGCAGTTATTTAGCGCGGGGCAATGAGCAGTTCTTC. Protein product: CASSYLARGNEQFF.

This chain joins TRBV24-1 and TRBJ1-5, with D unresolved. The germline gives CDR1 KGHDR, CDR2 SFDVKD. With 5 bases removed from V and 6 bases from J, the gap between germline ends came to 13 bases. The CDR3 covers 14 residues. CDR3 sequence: CATSARQVIQPQHF. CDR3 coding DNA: TGTGCCACCAGTGCCAGGCAGGTAATTCAGCCCCAGCATTTT.

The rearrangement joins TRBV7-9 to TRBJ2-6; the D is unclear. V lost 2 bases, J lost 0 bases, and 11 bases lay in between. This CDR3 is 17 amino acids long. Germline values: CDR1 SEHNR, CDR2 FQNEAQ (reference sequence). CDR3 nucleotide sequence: TGTGCCAGCAGCTTAACGGGTAGTGGCTCTGGGGCCAACGTCCTGACTTTC. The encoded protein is CASSLTGSGSGANVLTF.